These 9 T cell receptor beta chains were all obtained from the same sample, sequenced in a study of cytomegalovirus exposure and HLA in healthy donors (dated by TCRdb to about 2017). Libraries were made using the immunoSEQ multiplex PCR assay. The table comes from immuneACCESS by way of TCRdb, which keeps in-frame sequences with V and J called. Part of the clones is missing from these tables; in studies checked, under half for an unresolved V gene and the rest for unknown reasons. The sample yields hundreds of thousands of clones; approximately 90% were counted once. The ten largest clones add up to 0.92% of the sample. Material: PBMCs. These receptors came from a woman aged 18-30 years in good health and CMV-seronegative.

The chain carries TRBV11-2 and TRBJ1-5; 8 bases are shared with TRBD1. With 5 bases clipped from V and 5 bases from J, the junction kept 5 bases outside the gene matches. The CDR3 spans 14 residues. Germline V gene lookup returns CDR1 SGHAT and CDR2 FQNNGV. CDR3 amino acids: CASSPSGGYQPQHF. In DNA, the CDR3 is TGTGCCAGCAGCCCTTCAGGGGGCTATCAGCCCCAGCATTTT.

This chain joins TRBV4-1 and TRBJ1-1, with D possibly matching TRBD1 (5 bases). The length of the CDR3 is 14 residues. V lost 1 base and J lost 0, with 6 bases in between. Germline V lookup: CDR1 MGHRA, CDR2 YSYEKL. CDR3 region: CASSQGQMNTEAFF. Here the CDR3 DNA reads TGCGCCAGCAGCCAAGGACAGATGAACACTGAAGCTTTCTTT.

This clone has a single count. The chain is built from TRBV6-1 and TRBJ1-5, with TRBD1 matching 8 bases. CDR1 and CDR2 (germline): MNHNS, SASEGT. V lost 10 bases to trimming and J lost 6 bases; unmatched junction nucleotides: 11. CDR3 size: 14 residues. The CDR3 sequence is CANGPTGGTQPQHF. In DNA, the CDR3 is TGTGCCAACGGACCAACAGGGGGTACTCAGCCCCAGCATTTT.

J is TRBJ2-4 and V is TRBV4-3, with 8 bases lining up with TRBD1. V lost 0 bases, J lost 6 bases, and 19 bases stayed unmatched. This CDR3 region has 20 residues. Germline CDR1 reads LGHNA; CDR2 reads YSLEER. CDR3 sequence reads: CASSQEPAEDRVLVPNIQYF. The CDR3 region has the DNA TGCGCCAGCAGCCAAGAACCTGCCGAGGACAGGGTCCTCGTCCCAAACATTCAGTACTTC.

This clone was found once. In nucleotides, the CDR3 is TGTGCCAGCAGTTTATCCTCGTACTACGAGCAGTACTTC. It codes for CASSLSSYYEQYF. The chain is built from TRBV27 and TRBJ2-7; unclear D gene. Trimming took 0 bases from V and 3 from J, leaving 6 bases between them. This CDR3 contains 13 residues. Germline values: CDR1 MNHEY, CDR2 SMNVEV (reference sequence).

CDR3 protein: CASSEDRADYEQYF. For the CDR3, the DNA is TGTGCCAGCAGCGAAGACAGGGCCGACTACGAGCAGTACTTC. The V gene is TRBV7-2, the J gene TRBJ2-7; 7 nucleotides match TRBD1. Germline V gene data show CDR1 as SGHTA and CDR2 as FQGNSA. The CDR3 contains 14 residues. V shed 5 bases, J shed 3 bases, and the junction held 7 bases outside the gene matches.

Only one count was recorded for this clone. The chain employs TRBV6-5 and TRBJ2-7; 7 bases map to TRBD1. This CDR3 has 15 amino acids. Germline V gives CDR1 MNHEY, CDR2 SVGAGI. Losses at the gene ends were 4 bases for V and 2 bases for J; bases not matched to a gene: 8. The chain's CDR3 is CASSSNRGRPYEQYF. The CDR3 DNA reads as TGTGCCAGCAGTTCCAACAGGGGCCGGCCCTACGAGCAGTACTTC.

The rearrangement uses TRBV4-3 and TRBJ1-1; D uncertain. The CDR3 length is 13 residues. V was shortened by 1 base and J by 7 bases, with 10 bases between the two germline ends. CDR1 and CDR2 from the germline V gene are LGHNA and YSLEER. DNA for the CDR3: TGCGCCAGCAGCCAAGGGGAGTACGGTGAAGCTTTCTTT. Translating gives CASSQGEYGEAFF.

This chain links TRBV10-3 with TRBJ2-3; D unclear. V was trimmed by 0 bases and J by 6 bases, leaving 7 bases between them. The CDR3 sequence is 13 residues long. In germline, CDR1 is ENHRY, CDR2 SYGVKD. DNA for the CDR3: TGTGCCATCAGTGAGTCCCCAGTTGATACGCAGTATTTT. Amino acid sequence: CAISESPVDTQYF.